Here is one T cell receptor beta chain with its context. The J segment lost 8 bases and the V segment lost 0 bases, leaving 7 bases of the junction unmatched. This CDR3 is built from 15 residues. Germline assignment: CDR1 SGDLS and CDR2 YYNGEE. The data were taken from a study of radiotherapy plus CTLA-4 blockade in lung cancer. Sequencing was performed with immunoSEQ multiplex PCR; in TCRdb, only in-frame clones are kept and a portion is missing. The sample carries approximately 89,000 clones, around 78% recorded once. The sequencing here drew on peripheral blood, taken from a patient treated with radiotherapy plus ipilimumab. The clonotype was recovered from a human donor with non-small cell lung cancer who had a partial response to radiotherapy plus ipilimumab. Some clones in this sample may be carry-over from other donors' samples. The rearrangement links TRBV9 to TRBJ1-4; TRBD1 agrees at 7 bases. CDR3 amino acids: CASSVGGGAREKLFF. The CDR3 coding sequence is TGTGCCAGCAGCGTAGGAGGGGGCGCGAGGGAAAAACTGTTTTTT.